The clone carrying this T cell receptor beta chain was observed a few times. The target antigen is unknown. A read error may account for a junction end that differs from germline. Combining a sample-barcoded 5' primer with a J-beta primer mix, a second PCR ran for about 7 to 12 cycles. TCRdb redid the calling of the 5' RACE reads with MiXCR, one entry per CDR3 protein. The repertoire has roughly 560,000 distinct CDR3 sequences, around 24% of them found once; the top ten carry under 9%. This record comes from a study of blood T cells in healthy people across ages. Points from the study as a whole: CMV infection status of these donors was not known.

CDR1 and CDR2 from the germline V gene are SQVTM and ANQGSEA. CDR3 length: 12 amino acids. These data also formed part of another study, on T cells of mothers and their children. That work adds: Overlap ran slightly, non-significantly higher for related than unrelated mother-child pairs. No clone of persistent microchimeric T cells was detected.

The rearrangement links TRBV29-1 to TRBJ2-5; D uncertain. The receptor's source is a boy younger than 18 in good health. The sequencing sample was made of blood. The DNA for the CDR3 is TGCGGCGTTGAAGGAAGGGAAGAGACCCAGTACTTC. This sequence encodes CGVEGREETQYF. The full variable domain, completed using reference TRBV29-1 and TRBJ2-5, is SAVISQKPSRDICQRGTSLTIQCQVDSQVTMMFWYRQQPGQSLTLIATANQGSEATYESGFVIDKFPISRPNLTFSTLTVSNMSPEDSSIYLCGVEGREETQYFGPGTRLLVL.